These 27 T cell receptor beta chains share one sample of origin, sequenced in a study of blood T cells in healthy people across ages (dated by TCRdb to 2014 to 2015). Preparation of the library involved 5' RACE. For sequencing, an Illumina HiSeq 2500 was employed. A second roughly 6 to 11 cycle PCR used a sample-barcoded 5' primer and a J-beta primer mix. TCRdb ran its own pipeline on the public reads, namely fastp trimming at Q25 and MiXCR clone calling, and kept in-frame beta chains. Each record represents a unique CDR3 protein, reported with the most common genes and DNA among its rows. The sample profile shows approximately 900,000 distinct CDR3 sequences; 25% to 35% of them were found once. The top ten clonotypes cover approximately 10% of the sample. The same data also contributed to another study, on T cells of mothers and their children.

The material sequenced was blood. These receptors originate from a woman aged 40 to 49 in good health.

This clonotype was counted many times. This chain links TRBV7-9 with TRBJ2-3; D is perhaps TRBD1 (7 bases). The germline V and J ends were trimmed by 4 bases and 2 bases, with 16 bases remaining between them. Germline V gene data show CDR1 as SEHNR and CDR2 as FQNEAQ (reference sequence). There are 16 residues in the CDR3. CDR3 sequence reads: CASSSRGDSDTDTQYF. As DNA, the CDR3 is TGTGCCAGCAGCTCCAGGGGGGATTCGGACACAGATACGCAGTATTTT.

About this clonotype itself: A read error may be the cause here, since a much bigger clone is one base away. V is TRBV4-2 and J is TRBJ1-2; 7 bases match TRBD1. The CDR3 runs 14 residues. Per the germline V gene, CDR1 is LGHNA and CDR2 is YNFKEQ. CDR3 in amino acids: CATSQDGGTDGYTF. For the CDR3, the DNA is TGTGCCACCAGCCAAGATGGGGGGACAGATGGCTACACCTTC.

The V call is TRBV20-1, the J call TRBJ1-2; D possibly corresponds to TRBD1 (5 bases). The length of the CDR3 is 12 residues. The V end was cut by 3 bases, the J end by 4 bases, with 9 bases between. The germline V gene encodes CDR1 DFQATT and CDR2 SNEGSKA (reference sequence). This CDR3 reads CSASEGSYGYTF. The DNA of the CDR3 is TGCAGTGCTAGTGAGGGGTCCTATGGCTACACCTTC.

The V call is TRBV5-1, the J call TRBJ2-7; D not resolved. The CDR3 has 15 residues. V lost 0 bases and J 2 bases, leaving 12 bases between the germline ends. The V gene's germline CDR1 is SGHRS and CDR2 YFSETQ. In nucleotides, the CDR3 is TGCGCCAGCAGCTTGGCCATGGGCAGAGCCTACGAGCAGTACTTC. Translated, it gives CASSLAMGRAYEQYF. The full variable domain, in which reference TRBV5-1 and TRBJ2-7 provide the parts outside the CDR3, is KAGVTQTPRYLIKTRGQQVTLSCSPISGHRSVSWYQQTPGQGLQFLFEYFSETQRNKGNFPGRFSGRQFSNSRSEMNVSTLELGDSALYLCASSLAMGRAYEQYFGPGTRLTVT.

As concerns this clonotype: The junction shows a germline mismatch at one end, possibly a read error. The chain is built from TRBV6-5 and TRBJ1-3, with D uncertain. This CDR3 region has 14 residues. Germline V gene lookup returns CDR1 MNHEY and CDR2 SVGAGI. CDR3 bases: TGTGCCAGCAGTTACGGCGTTGACGGAAACACTATATATTTT. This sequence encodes CASSYGVDGNTIYF.

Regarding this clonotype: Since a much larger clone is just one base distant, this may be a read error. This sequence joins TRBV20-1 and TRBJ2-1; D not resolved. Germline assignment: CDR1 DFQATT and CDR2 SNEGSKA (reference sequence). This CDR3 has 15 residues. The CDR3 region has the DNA TGCAATGCTAGAGATGGGCTCGGCATTGTCAATGAGCAGTTCTTC. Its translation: CNARDGLGIVNEQFF.

The CDR3 loop reads CASIRANTEAFF. CDR3 in DNA: TGTGCCAGCATTCGAGCGAACACTGAAGCTTTCTTT. The rearrangement links TRBV28 to TRBJ1-1; no clear D gene. This CDR3 contains 12 residues. Trimming stripped 7 bases from V and 1 base from J, with 7 bases between. Germline V gene sequence: CDR1 MDHEN, CDR2 SYDVKM.

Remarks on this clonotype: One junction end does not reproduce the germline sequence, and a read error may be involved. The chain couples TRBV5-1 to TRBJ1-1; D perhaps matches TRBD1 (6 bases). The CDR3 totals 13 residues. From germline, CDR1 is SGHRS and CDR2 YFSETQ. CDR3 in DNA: TGTGCCAGCAGTTTAGGCAGGGGATCTGAAGCTTTCTTT. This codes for CASSLGRGSEAFF.

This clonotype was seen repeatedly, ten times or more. CDR3 nucleotide sequence: TGTGCCAGCAGATCTAGCGGGGGTGGTAATGAGCAGTTCTTC. This sequence encodes CASRSSGGGNEQFF. This chain links TRBV28 with TRBJ2-1; TRBD2 matches at 10 bases. CDR3 length equals 14 residues. In germline, CDR1 is MDHEN, CDR2 SYDVKM. The V and J ends lost 6 bases and 7 bases, in that order; junction bases with no gene match: 6.

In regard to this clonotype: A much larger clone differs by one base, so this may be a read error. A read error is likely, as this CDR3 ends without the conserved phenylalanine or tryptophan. For the CDR3, the DNA is TGCGCCAGCAGTATGACGGGCGGCACTGAAGCTTTCGTT. This sequence encodes CASSMTGGTEAFV. The rearrangement uses TRBV5-1 and TRBJ1-1; no clear D. CDR1 and CDR2 (germline): SGHRS, YFSETQ. The CDR3 is 13 amino acids. The ends were cut back, 5 bases at V and 4 bases at J, with 12 bases in the middle.

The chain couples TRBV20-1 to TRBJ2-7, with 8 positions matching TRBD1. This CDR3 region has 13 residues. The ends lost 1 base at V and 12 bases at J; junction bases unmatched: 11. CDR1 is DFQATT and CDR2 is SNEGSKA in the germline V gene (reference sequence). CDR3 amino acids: CSARAHTGGYAYF. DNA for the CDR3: TGCAGTGCTAGAGCTCACACAGGGGGATATGCGTACTTC.

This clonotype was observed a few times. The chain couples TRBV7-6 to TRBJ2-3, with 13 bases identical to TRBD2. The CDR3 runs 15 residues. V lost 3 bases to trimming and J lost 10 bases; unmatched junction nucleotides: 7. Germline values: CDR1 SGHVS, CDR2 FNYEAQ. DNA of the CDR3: TGTGCCAGCAGCTTTCGGACTAGCGGGGGTGGTGCGCAGTATTTT. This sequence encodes CASSFRTSGGGAQYF.

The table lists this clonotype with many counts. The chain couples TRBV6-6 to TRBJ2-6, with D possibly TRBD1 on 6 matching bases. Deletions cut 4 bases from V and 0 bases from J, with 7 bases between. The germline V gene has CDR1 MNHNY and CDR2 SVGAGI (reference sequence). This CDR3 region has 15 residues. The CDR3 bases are TGTGCCAGCAGTTTGGACAGCTCTGGGGCCAACGTCCTGACTTTC. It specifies CASSLDSSGANVLTF.

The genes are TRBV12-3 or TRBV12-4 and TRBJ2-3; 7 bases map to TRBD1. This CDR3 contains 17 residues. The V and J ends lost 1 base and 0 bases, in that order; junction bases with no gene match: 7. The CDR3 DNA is TGTGCCAGCAGTTTAGAAAGGGGGCATTACAGCACAGATACGCAGTATTTT. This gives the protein CASSLERGHYSTDTQYF.

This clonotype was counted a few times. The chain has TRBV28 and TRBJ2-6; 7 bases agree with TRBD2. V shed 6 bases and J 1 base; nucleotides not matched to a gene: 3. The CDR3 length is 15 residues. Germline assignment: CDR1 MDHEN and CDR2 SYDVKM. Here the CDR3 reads CASRWGGSGANVLTF. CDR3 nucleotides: TGTGCCAGCAGGTGGGGGGGTTCTGGGGCCAACGTCCTGACTTTC.

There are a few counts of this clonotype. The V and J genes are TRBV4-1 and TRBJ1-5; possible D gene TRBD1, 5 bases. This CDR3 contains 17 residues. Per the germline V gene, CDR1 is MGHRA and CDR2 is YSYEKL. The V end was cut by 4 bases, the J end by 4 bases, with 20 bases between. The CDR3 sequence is CASSRRGREGDNQPQHF. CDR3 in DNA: TGCGCCAGCAGCCGTAGAGGCAGGGAAGGGGATAATCAGCCCCAGCATTTT.

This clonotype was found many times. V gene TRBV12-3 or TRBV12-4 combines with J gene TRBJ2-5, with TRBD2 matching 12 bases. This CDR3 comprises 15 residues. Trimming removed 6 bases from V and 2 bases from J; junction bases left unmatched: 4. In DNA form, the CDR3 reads TGTGCCAGCAGCCCTAGCGGGGGGGTTCAAGAGACCCAGTACTTC. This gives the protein CASSPSGGVQETQYF.

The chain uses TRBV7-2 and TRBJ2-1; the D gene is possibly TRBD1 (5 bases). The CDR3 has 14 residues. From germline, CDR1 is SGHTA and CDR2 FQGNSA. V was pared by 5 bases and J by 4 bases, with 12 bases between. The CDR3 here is CASSPVGAYNEQFF. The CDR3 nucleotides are TGTGCCAGCAGCCCCGTTGGGGCGTACAATGAGCAGTTCTTC.

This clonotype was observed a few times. The CDR3: CASSRLDRYRETQYF. As DNA, the CDR3 is TGTGCCAGCAGCCGCCTCGACAGGTACCGAGAGACCCAGTACTTC. V is TRBV12-3 or TRBV12-4 and J is TRBJ2-5, with D possibly TRBD1 on 6 matching bases. Trimming took off 6 bases at V and 4 bases at J, with 18 bases between the two ends. The CDR3 totals 15 residues.

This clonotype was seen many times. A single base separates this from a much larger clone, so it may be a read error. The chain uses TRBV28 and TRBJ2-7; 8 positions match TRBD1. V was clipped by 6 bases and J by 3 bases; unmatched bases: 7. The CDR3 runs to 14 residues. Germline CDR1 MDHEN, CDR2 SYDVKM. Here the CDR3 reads CASRGGDRGYEQYF. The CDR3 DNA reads TGTGCCAGCAGGGGTGGAGACAGGGGCTACGAGCAGTACTTC.

The CDR3 nucleotides read TGTGCCAGCAGCAACTACAGGGACGAAGATCGTGGCTACACCTTC. It translates to CASSNYRDEDRGYTF. The chain carries TRBV3-1 and TRBJ1-2, with a weak D call TRBD1 (6 bases). The CDR3 contains 15 residues. Germline V lookup: CDR1 LGHDT, CDR2 YNNKEL (reference sequence). With 5 bases removed from V and 7 bases from J, the gap between germline ends came to 20 bases.

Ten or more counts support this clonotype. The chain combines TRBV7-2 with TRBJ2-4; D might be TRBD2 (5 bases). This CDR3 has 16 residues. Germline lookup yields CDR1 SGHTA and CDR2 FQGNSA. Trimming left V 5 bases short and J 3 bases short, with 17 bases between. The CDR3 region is CASSPTAGLVKNIQYF. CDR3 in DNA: TGTGCCAGCAGCCCCACTGCGGGTCTAGTCAAAAACATTCAGTACTTC. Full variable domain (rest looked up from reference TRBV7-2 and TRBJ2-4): GAGVSQSPSNKVTEKGKDVELRCDPISGHTALYWYRQSLGQGLEFLIYFQGNSAPDKSGLPSDRFSAERTGGSVSTLTIQRTQQEDSAVYLCASSPTAGLVKNIQYFGAGTRLSVL.

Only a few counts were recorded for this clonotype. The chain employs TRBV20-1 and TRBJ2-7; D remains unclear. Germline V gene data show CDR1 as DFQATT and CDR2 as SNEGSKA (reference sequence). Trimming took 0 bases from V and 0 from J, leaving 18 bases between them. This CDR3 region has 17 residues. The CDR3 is CSARDLRQTGNSYEQYF. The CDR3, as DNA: TGCAGTGCTAGAGATCTGCGGCAGACTGGAAACTCCTACGAGCAGTACTTC.

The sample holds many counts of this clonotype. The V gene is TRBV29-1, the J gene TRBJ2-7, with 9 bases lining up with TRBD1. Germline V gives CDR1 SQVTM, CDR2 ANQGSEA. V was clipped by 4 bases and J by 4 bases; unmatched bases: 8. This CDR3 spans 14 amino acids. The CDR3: CSVGSGQGIYEQYF. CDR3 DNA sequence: TGCAGCGTTGGAAGTGGACAGGGGATATACGAGCAGTACTTC.

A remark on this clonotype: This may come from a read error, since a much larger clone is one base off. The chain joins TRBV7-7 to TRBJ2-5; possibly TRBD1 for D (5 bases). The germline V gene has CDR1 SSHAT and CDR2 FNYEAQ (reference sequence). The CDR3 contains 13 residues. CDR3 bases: TGTGCTAGCAGCTTAGGGGCTTCAGAGACCCTGTACTTC. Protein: CASSLGASETLYF.

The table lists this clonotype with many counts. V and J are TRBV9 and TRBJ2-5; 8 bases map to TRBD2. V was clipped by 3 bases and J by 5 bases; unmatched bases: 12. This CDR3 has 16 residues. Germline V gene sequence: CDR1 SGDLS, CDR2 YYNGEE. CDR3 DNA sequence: TGTGCCAGCAGCGCCTCCCAGGGCGGGGGGATTGAGACCCAGTACTTC. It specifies CASSASQGGGIETQYF.

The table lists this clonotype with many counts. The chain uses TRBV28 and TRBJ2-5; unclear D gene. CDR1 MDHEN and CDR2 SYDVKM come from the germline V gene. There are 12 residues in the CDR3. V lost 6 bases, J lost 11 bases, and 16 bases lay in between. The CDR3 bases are TGTGCCAGCAGCCCTGGGGATACGTCACAGTACTTC. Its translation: CASSPGDTSQYF.